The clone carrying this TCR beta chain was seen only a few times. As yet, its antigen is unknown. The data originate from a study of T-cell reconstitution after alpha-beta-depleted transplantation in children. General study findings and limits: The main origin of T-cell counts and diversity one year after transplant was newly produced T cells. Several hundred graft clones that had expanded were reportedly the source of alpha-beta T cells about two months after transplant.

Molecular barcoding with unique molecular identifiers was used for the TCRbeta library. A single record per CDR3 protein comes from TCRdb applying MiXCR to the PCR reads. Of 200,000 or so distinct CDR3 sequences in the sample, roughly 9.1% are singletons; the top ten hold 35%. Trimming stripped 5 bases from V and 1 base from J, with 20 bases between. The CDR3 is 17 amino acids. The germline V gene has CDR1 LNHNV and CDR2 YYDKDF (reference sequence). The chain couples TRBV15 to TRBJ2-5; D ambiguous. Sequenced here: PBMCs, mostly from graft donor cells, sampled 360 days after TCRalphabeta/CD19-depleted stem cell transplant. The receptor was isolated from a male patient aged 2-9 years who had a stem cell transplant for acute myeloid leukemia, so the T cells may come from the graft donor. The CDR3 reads CATSGIPLGPLQETQYF. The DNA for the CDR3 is TGTGCCACCAGCGGTATACCTCTTGGTCCCCTCCAAGAGACCCAGTACTTC.